These 7 T cell receptor beta chains originate from one sample sequenced in a study of blood T cell repertoires in COVID-19. Profiling relied on immunoSEQ multiplex PCR, and the TCRdb table lists in-frame clones only, not all of them. This sample yields hundreds of thousands of clones, of which about 85% are seen a single time; 6.5% to 9.5% belongs to the top ten. The material sequenced was PBMCs or T cells enriched from blood (not recorded which). The receptors come from a woman aged 60-70 years who had recovered from COVID-19.

This sequence joins TRBV12-5 and TRBJ2-6; D gene ambiguous. Germline CDR1 is LGHNT and CDR2 is FRNRAP. The CDR3 length is 14 residues. V was pared by 7 bases and J by 0 bases, with 7 bases between. The CDR3 DNA reads as TGTGCTAGTGTTGCGGACTCTGGGGCCAACGTCCTGACTTTC. Its protein product is CASVADSGANVLTF.

The rearrangement links TRBV19 to TRBJ2-1, with D possibly TRBD2 on 5 matching bases. From germline, CDR1 is LNHDA and CDR2 SQIVND (reference sequence). This CDR3 is 15 amino acids long. V lost 1 base to trimming and J lost 4 bases, with 11 bases between them. The CDR3 bases are TGTGCCAGTAGTATAGCGACGGGGAGTTACAATGAGCAGTTCTTC. This translates into CASSIATGSYNEQFF.

The V call is TRBV29-1, the J call TRBJ1-2; D is possibly TRBD1 (5 bases). Trimming cost V 6 bases and J 3 bases, with 14 bases left between them. CDR3 size: 13 residues. In germline, CDR1 is SQVTM, CDR2 ANQGSEA. For the CDR3, the DNA is TGCAGCGTCAACGCAGGGAGGGACTATGGCTACACCTTC. Its protein product is CSVNAGRDYGYTF.

The chain employs TRBV9 and TRBJ2-1; 8 bases align to TRBD1. This CDR3 has 15 amino acids. Per the germline V gene, CDR1 is SGDLS and CDR2 is YYNGEE. V shed 4 bases, J shed 5 bases, and the junction held 8 bases outside the gene matches. The CDR3 bases are TGTGCCAGCAGCCCTACAGGGGGTGGGAACAATGAGCAGTTCTTC. It yields the protein CASSPTGGGNNEQFF. The full variable domain, in which reference TRBV9 and TRBJ2-1 provide the parts outside the CDR3, is DSGVTQTPKHLITATGQRVTLRCSPRSGDLSVYWYQQSLDQGLQFLIQYYNGEERAKGNILERFSAQQFPDLHSELNLSSLELGDSALYFCASSPTGGGNNEQFFGPGTRLTVL.

The chain recombines TRBV2 with TRBJ1-1; 11 nucleotides match TRBD1. The V segment lost 4 bases and the J segment 5 bases; nucleotides outside the gene matches: 9. CDR3 size: 16 residues. CDR1 and CDR2 from the germline V gene are SNHLY and FYNNEI. CDR3 coding DNA: TGTGCCAGCAGTGCCAGGGGGGGACAGGGGGAGACTGAAGCTTTCTTT. As protein: CASSARGGQGETEAFF.

This chain joins TRBV9 and TRBJ1-1, with 7 bases lining up with TRBD1. The CDR3 is 15 amino acids. Germline CDR1 and CDR2: SGDLS and YYNGEE. V lost 3 bases and J lost 4; bases outside the gene matches: 9. The CDR3 DNA reads as TGTGCCAGCAGCGCCCTGACAGGGCTTGGCACTGAAGCTTTCTTT. This sequence encodes CASSALTGLGTEAFF.

The chain uses TRBV6-5 and TRBJ1-6; 8 nucleotides align to TRBD1. The CDR3 totals 13 residues. Germline V lookup: CDR1 MNHEY, CDR2 SVGAGI. V lost 10 bases to trimming and J lost 8 bases; unmatched junction nucleotides: 7. CDR3 loop: CANRDRGDSPLHF. CDR3 DNA: TGTGCCAACAGAGACAGGGGAGATTCACCCCTCCACTTT.